This T cell receptor (beta chain) was retrieved from a study of T cell changes during pregnancy in multiple sclerosis. The protocol was immunoSEQ multiplex PCR, while the TCRdb copy is restricted to in-frame clones and leaves out a portion. The sample shows about 69,000 clones, around 92% of them seen only once. CDR3 length equals 12 residues. From germline, CDR1 is ENHRY and CDR2 SYGVKD. The V and J ends lost 3 bases and 9 bases respectively, with 9 bases between them. This chain links TRBV10-3 with TRBJ2-1; D not certain. The sequence derives from a female donor in good health, enrolled as a control in a pregnancy study. The sequenced sample was peripheral blood, obtained in the third trimester of pregnancy. Here the CDR3 DNA reads TGTGCCATCAGTGACTCCTCGGGTGAGCAGTTCTTC. It codes for CAISDSSGEQFF.